Below, 8 T cell receptor beta chains from the same sample are listed, as sequenced in a study of shared T cell receptors in the human thymus. The method was immunoSEQ multiplex PCR; TCRdb's version includes in-frame clones alone and lacks a portion of them. This sample yields about 660,000 clones, of which more than 75% are seen a single time; around 0.01% belongs to the top ten. These data also formed part of another study, on human thymus T cells.

The specimen was thymocytes. The source of these receptors is a boy less than two years old with a congenital heart defect.

The chain uses TRBV7-6 and TRBJ2-3, with D tentatively TRBD2 (5 bases). There are 16 residues in the CDR3. The V gene lost 4 bases and the J gene lost 6 bases, with 20 bases spanning the gap. Germline values: CDR1 SGHVS, CDR2 FNYEAQ. The CDR3 protein is CASSSNPQRFGDTQYF. CDR3 in DNA: TGTGCCAGCAGCTCTAACCCTCAGCGGTTCGGCGATACGCAGTATTTT.

As for this clone: This same CDR3 is encoded by further DNA sequences in the sample. This rearrangement joins TRBV7-8 to TRBJ2-5, with D uncertain. Germline V lookup: CDR1 SGHVS, CDR2 FQNEAQ. This CDR3 comprises 11 residues. Trimming pared 5 bases from V and 1 base from J, leaving 2 bases between. CDR3 sequence (DNA): TGTGCCAGCAGCCTCCAAGAGACCCAGTACTTC. It encodes CASSLQETQYF.

The rearrangement uses TRBV5-6 and TRBJ2-7, with 8 bases aligning to TRBD2. The CDR3 consists of 16 residues. Germline CDR1 and CDR2: SGHDT and YYEEEE. J was trimmed by 5 bases and V by 1 base; bases with no gene match: 11. CDR3 region: CASSLRLAGAVHEQYF. As DNA, the CDR3 is TGTGCCAGCAGCTTGAGGCTAGCGGGCGCGGTCCACGAGCAGTACTTC.

V gene TRBV9 combines with J gene TRBJ2-3, with TRBD2 matching 8 bases. Germline-derived CDR1 and CDR2 are SGDLS and YYNGEE. The CDR3 loop spans 16 amino acids. Trimming cost V 2 bases and J 3 bases; bases outside gene matches: 8. This chain's CDR3 is CASSVTIGLATDTQYF. CDR3 DNA: TGTGCCAGCAGCGTTACAATAGGACTAGCAACAGATACGCAGTATTTT. Complete variable domain (other parts from reference TRBV9 and TRBJ2-3): DSGVTQTPKHLITATGQRVTLRCSPRSGDLSVYWYQQSLDQGLQFLIQYYNGEERAKGNILERFSAQQFPDLHSELNLSSLELGDSALYFCASSVTIGLATDTQYFGPGTRLTVL.

The chain employs TRBV11-2 and TRBJ2-7; D is possibly TRBD2 (5 bases). The germline gives CDR1 SGHAT, CDR2 FQNNGV. V was shortened by 5 bases and J by 4 bases, with 15 bases between the two germline ends. This CDR3 is built from 14 residues. The CDR3 reads CASSPGPRRYEQYF. DNA of the CDR3: TGTGCCAGCAGCCCCGGCCCCCGGAGGTACGAGCAGTACTTC.

This clone appeared a few times. The V call is TRBV4-2, the J call TRBJ2-2, with a weak D call TRBD2 (5 bases). Germline loops: CDR1 LGHNA, CDR2 YNFKEQ. The V gene lost 1 base and the J gene lost 1 base, with 10 bases spanning the gap. The CDR3 has 16 amino acids. CDR3 in DNA: TGTGCCAGCAGCCAAGGACTAAATTGGAACACCGGGGAGCTGTTTTTT. Protein product: CASSQGLNWNTGELFF.

This clone was observed once. J is TRBJ2-7 and V is TRBV28; 8 bases line up with TRBD1. The J segment lost 6 bases and the V segment lost 5 bases, leaving 15 bases of the junction unmatched. This CDR3 is built from 16 residues. Per germline, CDR1 MDHEN and CDR2 SYDVKM. CDR3 region: CASSIGQGFTDCEQYF. CDR3 coding DNA: TGTGCCAGCAGTATTGGACAGGGCTTTACCGATTGCGAGCAGTACTTC. The entire variable domain, with the rest obtained from reference TRBV28 and TRBJ2-7, is as follows: DVKVTQSSRYLVKRTGEKVFLECVQDMDHENMFWYRQDPGLGLRLIYFSYDVKMKEKGDIPEGYSVSREKKERFSLILESASTNQTSMYLCASSIGQGFTDCEQYFGPGTRLTVT.

In its sample, this clone was seen a few times. The chain has TRBV2 and TRBJ1-4; maybe TRBD1 (5 bases). The length of the CDR3 is 14 residues. The germline V and J ends were trimmed by 8 bases and 7 bases, with 17 bases remaining between them. CDR1 SNHLY and CDR2 FYNNEI come from the germline V gene. The CDR3 loop reads CASSRSRDSEKLFF. As DNA, the CDR3 is TGTGCCAGCTCTCGGTCCAGGGACTCTGAAAAACTGTTTTTT.